The T cell receptor beta chain described here comes from a study of T cell responses to AZD1222 COVID-19 vaccine. The repertoire was sequenced with immunoSEQ multiplex PCR; TCRdb's copy has only in-frame clones and lacks some. The repertoire has 180,000 or so clones, 93% of them found once; the top ten carry around 1%. Germline assignment: CDR1 LGHDT and CDR2 YNNKEL (reference sequence). The CDR3 has 16 residues. Trimming took 0 bases from V and 7 from J, leaving 15 bases between them. Sequencing used peripheral blood, obtained 28 days after the second AZD1222 dose. The chain is built from TRBV3-1 (or the pseudogene TRBV3-2) and TRBJ1-4; D not certain. This sequence originates from an adult who received the AZD1222 COVID-19 vaccine. The CDR3 DNA follows: TGTGCCAGCAGCCAAGATCTTGTGGCTAGATCTGAAAAACTGTTTTTT. Translating it yields CASSQDLVARSEKLFF.